Each of the 23 T cell receptor beta chains below was sequenced from the same sample in a study of blood T cell repertoires in COVID-19 (dated by TCRdb to 2018 to 2021). The method behind the library was the immunoSEQ multiplex PCR assay. Imported from immuneACCESS, the table was reduced by TCRdb to in-frame sequences with V and J called. These copies leave out some clones; in studies compared against another copy, an unresolved V gene accounts for under half, and the cause of the remainder is not known. Here the sample has 200,000 to 250,000 clones; 70% to 90% occur a single time. The ten largest clones capture over 0.95% of the sample. Sequences were obtained from peripheral blood. These receptors all stem from a man aged 35 to 55 with acute or convalescent COVID-19.

The rearrangement joins TRBV19 to TRBJ1-2; D is unclear. Germline V gives CDR1 LNHDA, CDR2 SQIVND (reference sequence). The CDR3 is made up of 14 amino acids. Trimming cost V 5 bases and J 6 bases, with 16 bases left between them. CDR3: CASSSGPILDGYTF. The DNA of the CDR3 is TGTGCCAGTAGTTCGGGTCCGATTTTAGATGGCTACACCTTC.

This chain connects TRBV6-5 to TRBJ1-5; TRBD1 is a possible D gene (6 bases). Germline V gene lookup returns CDR1 MNHEY and CDR2 SVGAGI. Trimming cost V 6 bases and J 7 bases, with 19 bases left between them. The CDR3 extends over 15 amino acids. Written as DNA, the CDR3 is TGTGCCAGCAGATCCTACAGGGAAGTAAGGCAGCCCCAGCATTTT. This translates into CASRSYREVRQPQHF.

This chain uses TRBV27 with TRBJ2-5; TRBD2 matches 8 bases. The V segment lost 6 bases and the J segment 2 bases; nucleotides outside the gene matches: 8. The CDR3 has 15 residues. The germline V gene has CDR1 MNHEY and CDR2 SMNVEV (reference sequence). CDR3 bases: TGTGCCAGCAGACTCGTAGCGGGGAGTCAAGAGACCCAGTACTTC. Translation: CASRLVAGSQETQYF.

This rearrangement joins TRBV6-2 or TRBV6-3 to TRBJ2-1, with unresolved D. Germline CDR1 MNHEY, CDR2 SVGEGT. The V and J ends lost 0 bases and 3 bases respectively, with 9 bases between them. This CDR3 region has 15 residues. The CDR3 sequence: CASSYSSPGYNEQFF. The CDR3 DNA reads TGTGCCAGCAGTTACTCGTCCCCGGGCTACAATGAGCAGTTCTTC.

The chain employs TRBV19 and TRBJ1-1; TRBD1 matches 11 bases. The CDR3 is made up of 13 amino acids. With 8 bases clipped from V and 4 bases from J, the junction kept 3 bases outside the gene matches. The germline CDR1 and CDR2 sequences are LNHDA and SQIVND (reference sequence). CDR3 DNA: TGTGCCAGTCGAGGGACAGGGGGCACTGAAGCTTTCTTT. Protein product: CASRGTGGTEAFF.

V gene TRBV19 combines with J gene TRBJ2-2; tentatively, D is TRBD2 (5 bases). The CDR3 consists of 14 residues. Germline CDR1 is LNHDA and CDR2 is SQIVND (reference sequence). Trimming took 3 bases from V and 1 from J, leaving 6 bases between them. For the CDR3, the DNA is TGTGCCAGTAGTATCAGCGGGAACACCGGGGAGCTGTTTTTT. Protein: CASSISGNTGELFF.

The V call is TRBV24-1, the J call TRBJ1-2; D is possibly TRBD1 (5 bases). The CDR3 length is 13 residues. The germline V and J ends were trimmed by 2 bases and 5 bases, with 8 bases remaining between them. The germline V gene has CDR1 KGHDR and CDR2 SFDVKD. Here the CDR3 DNA reads TGTGCCACCAGTGATTCAGGGTTATATGGCTACACCTTC. It is translated as CATSDSGLYGYTF.

The rearrangement uses TRBV30 and TRBJ1-1, with 10 bases aligning to TRBD1. The V gene end was trimmed by 4 bases and the J gene end by 6 bases; junction bases not matched to a gene: 11. Germline V gene sequence: CDR1 GTSNPN, CDR2 SVGIG (reference sequence). The CDR3 runs to 15 residues. The chain's CDR3 is CAWTRPGQGHPEAFF. The DNA of the CDR3 is TGTGCCTGGACTCGTCCGGGACAGGGGCACCCTGAAGCTTTCTTT.

Concerning this clone itself: Distinct nucleotide sequences in the sample also encode this CDR3. V gene TRBV7-2 combines with J gene TRBJ1-6, with D unresolved. Germline V gives CDR1 SGHTA, CDR2 FQGNSA. V lost 2 bases, J lost 8 bases, and 7 bases lay in between. The CDR3 length is 13 residues. Here the CDR3 DNA reads TGTGCCAGCAGCTTATATACTGATTCACCCCTCCACTTT. Residues: CASSLYTDSPLHF.

The V gene is TRBV3-1 (or the pseudogene TRBV3-2), the J gene TRBJ1-2, with a weak D call TRBD1 (6 bases). Germline lookup yields CDR1 LGHDT and CDR2 YNNKEL (reference sequence). The CDR3 contains 14 residues. V lost 3 bases and J lost 8, with 16 bases in between. The CDR3 region is CASSQRQGLEGYTF. The DNA of the CDR3 is TGTGCCAGCAGCCAGAGGCAGGGGCTTGAAGGCTACACCTTC.

This chain links TRBV30 with TRBJ2-6; no firm D call. Trimming left V 1 base short and J 0 bases short, with 22 bases between. Per germline, CDR1 GTSNPN and CDR2 SVGIG (reference sequence). CDR3 length equals 20 residues. CDR3 protein: CAWSAAYLSERVSGANVLTF. The CDR3 region has the DNA TGTGCCTGGAGTGCCGCCTACCTCTCCGAGAGAGTCTCTGGGGCCAACGTCCTGACTTTC.

The CDR3 loop reads CASRRGEETQYF. For the CDR3, the DNA is TGTGCCAGTAGGCGGGGAGAAGAGACCCAGTACTTC. This chain joins TRBV19 and TRBJ2-5, with D perhaps TRBD2 (6 bases). Trimming stripped 6 bases from V and 3 bases from J, with 8 bases between. Germline assignment: CDR1 LNHDA and CDR2 SQIVND (reference sequence). The CDR3 runs to 12 residues.

The chain uses TRBV29-1 and TRBJ1-2; unclear D gene. The V gene's germline CDR1 is SQVTM and CDR2 ANQGSEA. This CDR3 is built from 14 residues. Trimming left V 5 bases short and J 5 bases short, with 18 bases between. Written as DNA, the CDR3 is TGCAGCGTTATATGGGCAGCGAGAGGGTATGGCTACACCTTC. It is translated as CSVIWAARGYGYTF.

The chain joins TRBV7-3 to TRBJ2-7; unclear D gene. The V gene's germline CDR1 is SGHTA and CDR2 FQGTGA. The CDR3 runs to 13 residues. V was pared by 3 bases and J by 1 base, with 7 bases between. The CDR3 loop reads CASSFSVSYEQYF. Written as DNA, the CDR3 is TGTGCCAGCAGCTTTTCGGTATCCTACGAGCAGTACTTC. The full variable domain, in which reference TRBV7-3 and TRBJ2-7 provide the parts outside the CDR3, is GAGVSQTPSNKVTEKGKYVELRCDPISGHTALYWYRQSLGQGPEFLIYFQGTGAADDSGLPNDRFFAVRPEGSVSTLKIQRTERGDSAVYLCASSFSVSYEQYFGPGTRLTVT.

The chain joins TRBV27 to TRBJ1-2; 7 positions agree with TRBD1. There are 15 residues in the CDR3. Germline loops: CDR1 MNHEY, CDR2 SMNVEV (reference sequence). With 0 bases clipped from V and 6 bases from J, the junction kept 7 bases outside the gene matches. The CDR3 sequence: CASSLSGQNHNGYTF. The CDR3 coding sequence is TGTGCCAGCAGTTTATCGGGACAGAACCACAATGGCTACACCTTC.

The genes are TRBV28 and TRBJ2-1; TRBD1 aligns across 9 bases. The CDR3 is made up of 15 amino acids. Germline trimming cut 6 bases from V and 6 bases from J; bases unmatched to any gene: 9. Germline V gene lookup returns CDR1 MDHEN and CDR2 SYDVKM. CDR3 nucleotide sequence: TGTGCCAGCAGCACACCGGGACAGGGTGGCAATGAGCAGTTCTTC. Protein sequence: CASSTPGQGGNEQFF.

V usage is TRBV5-1 and J usage is TRBJ1-4; no reliable D call. The V gene's germline CDR1 is SGHRS and CDR2 YFSETQ. The CDR3 is 15 amino acids. The V end was cut by 1 base, the J end by 3 bases, with 10 bases between. DNA for the CDR3: TGCGCCAGCAGCTTGACGGCGGCGGCTAATGAAAAACTGTTTTTT. Protein: CASSLTAAANEKLFF.

The chain carries TRBV4-2 and TRBJ2-3; 9 bases are a match to TRBD2. Germline trimming cut 0 bases from V and 5 bases from J; bases unmatched to any gene: 3. Per the germline V gene, CDR1 is LGHNA and CDR2 is YNFKEQ. This CDR3 is built from 15 residues. CDR3 in amino acids: CASSQERGGLDTQYF. The CDR3 DNA sequence: TGTGCCAGCAGCCAAGAGCGGGGGGGCCTAGATACGCAGTATTTT.

V is TRBV29-1 and J is TRBJ1-2, with TRBD1 matching 7 bases. The CDR3 runs to 13 residues. CDR1 SQVTM and CDR2 ANQGSEA come from the germline V gene. Unmatched junction bases numbered 11, after V lost 5 bases and J lost 8 bases. As DNA, the CDR3 is TGCAGCGTTCCCGGGGACAGTCTTTGGGGCTACACCTTC. This sequence encodes CSVPGDSLWGYTF.

The J gene is TRBJ2-3, the V gene TRBV3-1 (or the pseudogene TRBV3-2); possible D gene TRBD2, 6 bases. The length of the CDR3 is 15 residues. V was shortened by 3 bases and J by 1 base, with 11 bases between the two germline ends. The germline gives CDR1 LGHDT, CDR2 YNNKEL (reference sequence). CDR3 in amino acids: CASSQRLGGTDTQYF. The CDR3 bases are TGTGCCAGCAGCCAGAGACTAGGGGGCACAGATACGCAGTATTTT.

This chain joins TRBV4-2 and TRBJ2-5; unclear D gene. Trimming took 0 bases from V and 5 from J, leaving 4 bases between them. The CDR3 has 12 residues. Germline V CDR1 and CDR2: LGHNA, YNFKEQ. CDR3 nucleotide sequence: TGTGCCAGCAGCCAAGATTCGGAGACCCAGTACTTC. Translating gives CASSQDSETQYF.

The rearrangement links TRBV6-5 to TRBJ2-7; TRBD2 is a possible D gene (7 bases). The germline gives CDR1 MNHEY, CDR2 SVGAGI. The CDR3 runs to 15 residues. V was trimmed by 5 bases and J by 2 bases, leaving 16 bases between them. The CDR3 nucleotides are TGTGCCAGCAGTACCCCCGGGGGGCGAGCCTACGAGCAGTACTTC. Encoded protein: CASSTPGGRAYEQYF.

V gene TRBV30 combines with J gene TRBJ1-4; D gene uncertain. CDR1 and CDR2 (germline): GTSNPN, SVGIG (reference sequence). The CDR3 covers 11 residues. Trimming took 4 bases from V and 5 from J, leaving 5 bases between them. The CDR3 nucleotides are TGTGCCTGGAACCTAAATGAAAAACTGTTTTTT. It yields the protein CAWNLNEKLFF.